This T cell receptor beta chain was recorded in a study of regulatory T cells in long-lasting Graves disease. Sample time point: newly diagnosed GD, antithyroid drugs for less than 3 months. Generation of the TCR library employed RNA extracted from PBMCs. American Thyroid Association guidelines defined Graves' disease diagnosis. In this sample, this clonotype turned up a few times. With iRepertoire HTBI primers and Arm-PCR of CDR3 regions, TCR beta libraries were built. Via MiXCR, TCRdb re-called the multiplex PCR reads, giving one row per CDR3 protein. The sample yields under 450,000 distinct CDR3 sequences, roughly 15% seen once. The same data also contributed to another study, on T cells in Graves' hyperthyroidism and ophthalmopathy. From that paper: Blood also carried most thyroid clonotypes expanded above 0.001.

This specimen consisted of peripheral blood mononuclear cells (PBMCs), obtained at new diagnosis, from a patient treated with antithyroid drugs. The TCR sequence derives from a woman between 18 and 29 years old with Graves disease.

CDR3 sequence: CASSFGLAGEDEQFF. CDR3 in DNA: TGCGCCAGCAGCTTCGGACTAGCGGGAGAAGATGAGCAGTTCTTC. The chain links TRBV5-1 to TRBJ2-1; 13 bases fit TRBD2. The ends lost 2 bases at V and 8 bases at J; junction bases unmatched: 4. The CDR3 extends over 15 amino acids. Germline V gene lookup returns CDR1 SGHRS and CDR2 YFSETQ.